These 18 T cell receptor beta chains share one sample of origin, sequenced in a study of cytomegalovirus exposure and HLA in healthy donors. PCR used 60 Vbeta primers and 13 Jbeta primers. Here immunoSEQ multiplex PCR was the method, and the copy in TCRdb shows in-frame clones only, minus some. This table holds under 60,000 clones. The sample consisted of PBMCs. The source is a woman aged 30 to 39 in good health and CMV-seropositive.

In DNA form, the CDR3 reads TGTGCCAGCAGTCCCTATGCAACTAATGAAAAACTGTTTTTT. Its translation is CASSPYATNEKLFF. J is TRBJ1-4 and V is TRBV27; D not certain. Trimming shortened V by 5 bases and J by 0 bases, and 7 bases separated the two germline ends. CDR1 is MNHEY and CDR2 is SMNVEV in the germline V gene (reference sequence). The CDR3 consists of 14 residues. The full variable domain, in which reference TRBV27 and TRBJ1-4 provide the parts outside the CDR3, is EAQVTQNPRYLITVTGKKLTVTCSQNMNHEYMSWYRQDPGLGLRQIYYSMNVEVTDKGDVPEGYKVSRKEKRNFPLILESPSPNQTSLYFCASSPYATNEKLFFGSGTQLSVL.

This rearrangement joins TRBV2 to TRBJ2-7; TRBD1 agrees at 7 bases. The length of the CDR3 is 14 residues. Germline V gene sequence: CDR1 SNHLY, CDR2 FYNNEI. With V trimmed by 6 bases and J by 2 bases, 7 bases remained unmatched. The CDR3 sequence: CASRPGQGAYEQYF. DNA for the CDR3: TGTGCCAGCAGGCCCGGGCAGGGGGCCTACGAGCAGTACTTC. The whole variable domain, filled in from reference TRBV2 and TRBJ2-7, reads EPEVTQTPSHQVTQMGQEVILRCVPISNHLYFYWYRQILGQKVEFLVSFYNNEISEKSEIFDDQFSVERPDGSNFTLKIRSTKLEDSAMYFCASRPGQGAYEQYFGPGTRLTVT.

The chain carries TRBV5-6 and TRBJ2-2; the D gene is possibly TRBD1 (5 bases). The CDR3 is 13 amino acids. The V gene's germline CDR1 is SGHDT and CDR2 YYEEEE. V dropped 4 bases and J dropped 7 bases, with 11 bases sitting between them. The CDR3 loop is CASSLRVIGELFF. The CDR3 DNA sequence: TGTGCCAGCAGCCTCAGGGTCATCGGGGAGCTGTTTTTT.

This chain uses TRBV2 with TRBJ2-1; TRBD2 agrees at 8 bases. V was pared by 7 bases and J by 7 bases, with 6 bases of the junction left unmatched. Germline lookup yields CDR1 SNHLY and CDR2 FYNNEI. CDR3 size: 13 residues. The CDR3 sequence: CASNRERENEQFF. CDR3 nucleotide sequence: TGTGCCAGCAATAGGGAGCGGGAGAATGAGCAGTTCTTC.

The rearrangement joins TRBV30 to TRBJ2-1, with D possibly matching TRBD1 (5 bases). The germline gives CDR1 GTSNPN, CDR2 SVGIG (reference sequence). This CDR3 comprises 14 residues. The V end was cut by 0 bases, the J end by 8 bases, with 14 bases between. The CDR3 is CAWSVLVGAHEQFF. CDR3 coding DNA: TGTGCCTGGAGTGTACTGGTAGGGGCCCATGAGCAGTTCTTC.

The chain has TRBV4-1 and TRBJ2-5; 8 bases fit TRBD2. V gave up 1 base and J gave up 3 bases; unmatched junction bases: 10. CDR1 is MGHRA and CDR2 is YSYEKL in the germline V gene. This CDR3 is 17 amino acids long. CDR3: CASSQAGGVGVKETQYF. Written as DNA, the CDR3 is TGCGCCAGCAGCCAAGCCGGGGGGGTAGGAGTAAAAGAGACCCAGTACTTC.

V usage is TRBV9 and J usage is TRBJ2-1; D might be TRBD2 (7 bases). V shed 1 base and J shed 10 bases, with 12 bases lying between them. This CDR3 has 13 residues. Germline V gives CDR1 SGDLS, CDR2 YYNGEE. The chain's CDR3 is CASSVNWGGEQFF. The DNA for the CDR3 is TGTGCCAGCAGCGTAAATTGGGGGGGCGAGCAGTTCTTC.

The rearrangement uses TRBV5-1 and TRBJ2-7; D is possibly TRBD2 (6 bases). Per the germline V gene, CDR1 is SGHRS and CDR2 is YFSETQ. The CDR3 extends over 14 amino acids. Trimming removed 0 bases from V and 4 bases from J, with 11 bases in between. The CDR3: CASSLEYGSYEQYF. The CDR3 DNA sequence: TGCGCCAGCAGCTTGGAATACGGGAGTTACGAGCAGTACTTC.

The rearrangement joins TRBV6-5 to TRBJ1-5, with D unclear. This CDR3 spans 16 amino acids. Germline V gives CDR1 MNHEY, CDR2 SVGAGI. Trimming cost V 0 bases and J 5 bases, with 14 bases left between them. The CDR3 DNA follows: TGTGCCAGCAGTTACTCCTTGGCACTAAAGGATCAGCCCCAGCATTTT. Translating it yields CASSYSLALKDQPQHF.

This rearrangement joins TRBV5-6 to TRBJ2-3; 7 nucleotides agree with TRBD2. This CDR3 has 14 amino acids. CDR1 is SGHDT, CDR2 YYEEEE, per germline. The V gene end was trimmed by 2 bases and the J gene end by 7 bases; junction bases not matched to a gene: 7. Written as DNA, the CDR3 is TGTGCCAGCAGCTTTAAGACTAGCAAGCATACGCAGTATTTT. Amino acid sequence: CASSFKTSKHTQYF.

The chain combines TRBV11-2 with TRBJ1-3; possibly TRBD1 for D (5 bases). Trimming stripped 4 bases from V and 2 bases from J, with 18 bases between. Germline V lookup: CDR1 SGHAT, CDR2 FQNNGV. The CDR3 runs to 17 residues. DNA of the CDR3: TGTGCCAGCAGCTCCATCCGCGGGGGACTAGCTGGAAACACCATATATTTT. It is translated as CASSSIRGGLAGNTIYF.

The gene calls are TRBV11-2 and TRBJ2-1; perhaps TRBD1 as D (6 bases). The germline V and J ends were trimmed by 7 bases and 7 bases, with 8 bases remaining between them. The CDR3 totals 11 residues. Germline V gene lookup returns CDR1 SGHAT and CDR2 FQNNGV. DNA for the CDR3: TGTGCCAGCACCAGGGGTAATGAGCAGTTCTTC. It codes for CASTRGNEQFF. The complete variable domain, with remaining parts taken from reference TRBV11-2 and TRBJ2-1, reads EAGVAQSPRYKIIEKRQSVAFWCNPISGHATLYWYQQILGQGPKLLIQFQNNGVVDDSQLPKDRFSAERLKGVDSTLKIQPAKLEDSAVYLCASTRGNEQFFGPGTRLTVL.

The chain combines TRBV7-9 with TRBJ2-3; 9 nucleotides agree with TRBD2. With V trimmed by 10 bases and J by 2 bases, 10 bases remained unmatched. The CDR3 spans 15 residues. Germline CDR1 and CDR2: SEHNR and FQNEAQ (reference sequence). The CDR3 bases are TGTGCCACCCAGCGTAGCGGGGGAGACACAGATACGCAGTATTTT. Amino acid sequence: CATQRSGGDTDTQYF.

The chain links TRBV12-5 to TRBJ2-5; 14 bases agree with TRBD2. Germline CDR1 and CDR2: LGHNT and FRNRAP. Germline trimming cut 5 bases from V and 5 bases from J; bases unmatched to any gene: 10. The CDR3 has 17 residues. CDR3: CASGTGTSGGRGETQYF. The CDR3 nucleotides read TGTGCTAGTGGTACCGGGACTAGCGGGGGCCGGGGTGAGACCCAGTACTTC.

The rearrangement joins TRBV15 to TRBJ2-7; TRBD1 agrees at 10 bases. V lost 4 bases and J lost 5; bases outside the gene matches: 8. CDR1 and CDR2 from the germline V gene are LNHNV and YYDKDF (reference sequence). The CDR3 loop spans 15 amino acids. The CDR3 reads CATSIQTGGYNEQYF. CDR3 nucleotide sequence: TGTGCCACCAGCATCCAGACAGGGGGCTACAACGAGCAGTACTTC.

The chain links TRBV19 to TRBJ1-1; D remains unclear. CDR1 LNHDA and CDR2 SQIVND come from the germline V gene (reference sequence). V was cut by 9 bases and J by 6 bases, with 8 bases left in between. The CDR3 consists of 10 residues. The DNA for the CDR3 is TGTGCCAGCATGGCGGCTGAAGCTTTCTTT. Translating gives CASMAAEAFF.

The V gene is TRBV2, the J gene TRBJ2-1; 10 positions match TRBD2. CDR1 SNHLY and CDR2 FYNNEI come from the germline V gene. With V trimmed by 8 bases and J by 6 bases, 7 bases remained unmatched. CDR3 length: 14 residues. CDR3 DNA: TGTGCCAGCCGGCGACTAGCGGGCGTCAATGAGCAGTTCTTC. Translation gives CASRRLAGVNEQFF.

The J gene is TRBJ2-1, the V gene TRBV20-1, with D unclear. The length of the CDR3 is 11 residues. Germline assignment: CDR1 DFQATT and CDR2 SNEGSKA (reference sequence). This CDR3 is CPERAYNEQFF. CDR3 sequence (DNA): TGCCCTGAACGGGCCTACAATGAGCAGTTCTTC.